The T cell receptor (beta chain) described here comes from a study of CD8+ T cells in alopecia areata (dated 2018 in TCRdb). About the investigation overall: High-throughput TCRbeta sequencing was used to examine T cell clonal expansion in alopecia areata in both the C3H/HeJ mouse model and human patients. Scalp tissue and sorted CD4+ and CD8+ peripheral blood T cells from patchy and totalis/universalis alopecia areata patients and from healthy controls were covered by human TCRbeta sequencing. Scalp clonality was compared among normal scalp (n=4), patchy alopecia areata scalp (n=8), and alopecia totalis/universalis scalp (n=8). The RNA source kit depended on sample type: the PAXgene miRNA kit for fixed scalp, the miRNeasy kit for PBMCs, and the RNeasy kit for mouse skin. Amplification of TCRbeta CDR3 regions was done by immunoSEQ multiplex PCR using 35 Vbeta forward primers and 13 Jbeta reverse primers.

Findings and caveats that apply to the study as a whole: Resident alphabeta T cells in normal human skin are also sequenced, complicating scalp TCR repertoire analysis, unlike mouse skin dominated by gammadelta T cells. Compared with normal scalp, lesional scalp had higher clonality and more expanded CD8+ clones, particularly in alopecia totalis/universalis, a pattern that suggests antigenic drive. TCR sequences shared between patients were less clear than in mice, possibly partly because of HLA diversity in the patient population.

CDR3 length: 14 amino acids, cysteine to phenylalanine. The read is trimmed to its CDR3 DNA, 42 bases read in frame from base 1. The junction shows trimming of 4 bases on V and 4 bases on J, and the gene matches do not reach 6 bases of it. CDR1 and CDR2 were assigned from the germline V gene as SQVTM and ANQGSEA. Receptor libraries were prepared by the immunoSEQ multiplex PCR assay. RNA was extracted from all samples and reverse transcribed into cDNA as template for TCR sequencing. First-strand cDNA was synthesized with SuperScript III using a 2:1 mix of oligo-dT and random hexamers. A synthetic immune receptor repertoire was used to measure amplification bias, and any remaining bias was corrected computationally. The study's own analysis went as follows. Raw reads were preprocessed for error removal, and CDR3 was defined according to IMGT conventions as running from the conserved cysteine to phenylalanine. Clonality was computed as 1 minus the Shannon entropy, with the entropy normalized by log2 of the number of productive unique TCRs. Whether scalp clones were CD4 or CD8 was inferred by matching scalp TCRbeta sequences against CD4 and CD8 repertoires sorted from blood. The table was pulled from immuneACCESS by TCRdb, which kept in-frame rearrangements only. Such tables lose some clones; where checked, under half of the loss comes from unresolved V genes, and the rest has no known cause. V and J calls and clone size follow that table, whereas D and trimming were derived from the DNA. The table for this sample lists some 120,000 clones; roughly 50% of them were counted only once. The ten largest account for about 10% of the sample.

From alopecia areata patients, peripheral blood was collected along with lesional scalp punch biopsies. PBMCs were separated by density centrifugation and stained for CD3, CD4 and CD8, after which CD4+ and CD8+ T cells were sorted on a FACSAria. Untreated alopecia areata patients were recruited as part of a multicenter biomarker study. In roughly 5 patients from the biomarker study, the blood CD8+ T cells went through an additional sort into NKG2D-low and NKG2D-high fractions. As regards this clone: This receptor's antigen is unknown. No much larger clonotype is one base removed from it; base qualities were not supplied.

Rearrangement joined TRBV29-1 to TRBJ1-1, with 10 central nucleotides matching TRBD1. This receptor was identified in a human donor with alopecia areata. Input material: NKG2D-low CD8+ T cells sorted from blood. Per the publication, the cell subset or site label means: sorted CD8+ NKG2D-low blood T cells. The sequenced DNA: TGCAGCGTTGGATATGGACAGGGGGGCACTGAAGCTTTCTTT. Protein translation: CSVGYGQGGTEAFF.